What follows are 23 T cell receptor beta chains derived from one specimen sequenced in a study of naive and memory T cell subsets. These receptors are not linked to any known antigen. Two oligonucleotides, mixed equimolar, formed the beta constant-region primer covering TRBC1 and TRBC2. Ligated cDNA was amplified by four rounds of PCR with nested alpha and beta constant-region primers and SP2. One entry per CDR3 protein, called by TCRdb with MiXCR from the UMI-ligation and nested PCR reads. This table has 98,000 or so distinct CDR3 sequences, roughly 15% appearing once. General study points: A few larger clonotypes appeared in naive repertoires, especially CD8, possibly memory cells re-expressing CD45RA.

The material sequenced was naive CD8+ T cells from blood. These receptors all come from a human donor in good health.

The J gene is TRBJ1-1, the V gene TRBV30; D remains unclear. The CDR3 is 12 amino acids. Germline CDR1 and CDR2: GTSNPN and SVGIG (reference sequence). The V end lost 4 bases, the J end lost 2 bases, and 8 bases lay between the germline ends. Written as DNA, the CDR3 is TGTGCCTGGATGGGTGGAAACACTGAAGCTTTCTTT. It translates to CAWMGGNTEAFF.

This clonotype was counted a few times. The chain has TRBV5-5 and TRBJ1-2; TRBD1 agrees at 7 bases. Germline loops: CDR1 SGHKS, CDR2 YYEKEE (reference sequence). The length of the CDR3 is 16 residues. V lost 1 base, J lost 1 base, and 7 bases stayed unmatched. As DNA, the CDR3 is TGTGCCAGCAGCTTGTTCGGGACAGACTATAACTATGGCTACACCTTC. It yields the protein CASSLFGTDYNYGYTF.

CDR3 sequence (DNA): TGTGCCAGCAGCTTAGCGAGCGGAAGCTCCTACAATGAGCAGTTCTTC. The encoded protein is CASSLASGSSYNEQFF. This chain uses TRBV7-9 with TRBJ2-1, with D perhaps TRBD2 (5 bases). The CDR3 is made up of 16 amino acids. Trimming took 0 bases from V and 0 from J, leaving 9 bases between them. Per germline, CDR1 SEHNR and CDR2 FQNEAQ (reference sequence).

The CDR3: CASSNQGMGSRSYEQYF. The CDR3 DNA sequence: TGTGCCAGCAGCAACCAGGGGATGGGTTCTCGCTCCTACGAGCAGTACTTC. The chain recombines TRBV21-1 with TRBJ2-7; the DNA was not compared with TRBD1, the D call given in the table. TRBV21-1 represents a pseudogene. This CDR3 contains 17 residues.

This clonotype was observed a few times. The chain uses TRBV20-1 and TRBJ1-2; no firm D call. The germline V and J ends were trimmed by 1 base and 4 bases, with 13 bases remaining between them. From germline, CDR1 is DFQATT and CDR2 SNEGSKA (reference sequence). This CDR3 is built from 14 residues. CDR3 nucleotide sequence: TGCAGTGCTAGAGGCAAGTGGGATAGCTATGGCTACACCTTC. This sequence encodes CSARGKWDSYGYTF.

This chain joins TRBV12-3 or TRBV12-4 and TRBJ2-5; unclear D gene. This CDR3 has 12 residues. The V end was cut by 1 base, the J end by 6 bases, with 6 bases between. CDR3 in amino acids: CASSLDRQTQYF. The DNA of the CDR3 is TGTGCCAGCAGTTTAGACAGACAGACCCAGTACTTC.

In this sample, this clonotype turned up many times. The chain carries TRBV7-9 and TRBJ2-1; D is undetermined. Germline CDR1 reads SEHNR; CDR2 reads FQNEAQ (reference sequence). This CDR3 is 15 amino acids long. Trimming took 3 bases from V and 0 from J, leaving 9 bases between them. The CDR3: CASSFQESSYNEQFF. CDR3 bases: TGTGCCAGCAGCTTTCAGGAAAGCTCCTACAATGAGCAGTTCTTC.

This clonotype was seen at least ten times. The chain has TRBV7-2 and TRBJ1-1, with D unresolved. Germline CDR1 reads SGHTA; CDR2 reads FQGNSA. The CDR3 contains 14 residues. The ends were cut back, 5 bases at V and 1 base at J, with 11 bases in the middle. Here the CDR3 DNA reads TGTGCCAGCAGCCAATGGACGGAGAACACTGAAGCTTTCTTT. Translation gives CASSQWTENTEAFF.

This sequence joins TRBV11-3 and TRBJ2-4; D call uncertain. Germline V gene data show CDR1 as SGHNT and CDR2 as YENEEA. This CDR3 has 13 residues. V lost 1 base, J lost 5 bases, and 6 bases lay in between. CDR3 region: CASSLGVENIQYF. CDR3 in DNA: TGTGCCAGCAGCTTAGGTGTGGAAAACATTCAGTACTTC. The entire variable domain, with the rest obtained from reference TRBV11-3 and TRBJ2-4, is as follows: EAGVVQSPRYKIIEKKQPVAFWCNPISGHNTLYWYLQNLGQGPELLIRYENEEAVDDSQLPKDRFSAERLKGVDSTLKIQPAELGDSAVYLCASSLGVENIQYFGAGTRLSVL.

The chain combines TRBV27 with TRBJ2-6; the match to TRBD2 covers 7 bases. CDR1 is MNHEY, CDR2 SMNVEV, per germline (reference sequence). CDR3 length equals 17 residues. With V trimmed by 3 bases and J by 0 bases, 5 bases remained unmatched. In DNA form, the CDR3 reads TGTGCCAGCAGTTTGTGGAGCGGGGCCTCTGGGGCCAACGTCCTGACTTTC. Translation gives CASSLWSGASGANVLTF.

This clonotype has ten or more counts. J is TRBJ1-1 and V is TRBV6-2 or TRBV6-3; maybe TRBD1 (6 bases). CDR1 is MNHEY and CDR2 is SVGEGT in the germline V gene. The CDR3 is made up of 13 amino acids. V lost 6 bases and J lost 4, with 12 bases in between. CDR3 in amino acids: CASSSQGGTEAFF. In nucleotides, the CDR3 is TGTGCCAGCAGCTCACAGGGCGGCACTGAAGCTTTCTTT.

This clonotype was recorded many times. The V and J genes are TRBV29-1 and TRBJ1-2, with D maybe TRBD1 (5 bases). This CDR3 has 16 amino acids. Germline V gene lookup returns CDR1 SQVTM and CDR2 ANQGSEA. V lost 6 bases and J lost 3, with 23 bases in between. The CDR3 reads CSVWAPTVLGDYGYTF. CDR3 bases: TGCAGCGTGTGGGCCCCGACAGTTCTGGGAGACTATGGCTACACCTTC.

The V and J genes are TRBV7-3 and TRBJ2-1, with TRBD2 matching over 7 bases. This CDR3 region has 13 residues. The ends lost 3 bases at V and 8 bases at J; junction bases unmatched: 4. Germline values: CDR1 SGHTA, CDR2 FQGTGA. Here the CDR3 DNA reads TGTGCCAGCAGCTTCGGGGGGAGGGATGAGCAGTTCTTC. Its protein product is CASSFGGRDEQFF.

The chain uses TRBV4-3 and TRBJ1-5; D uncertain. Trimming shortened V by 5 bases and J by 2 bases, and 13 bases separated the two germline ends. CDR3 length equals 15 residues. Germline V lookup: CDR1 LGHNA, CDR2 YSLEER. CDR3: CASSLGRWGNQPQHF. In DNA form, the CDR3 reads TGCGCCAGCAGCTTAGGGCGGTGGGGCAATCAGCCCCAGCATTTT.

The chain links TRBV27 to TRBJ1-1, with D hard to call. Germline values: CDR1 MNHEY, CDR2 SMNVEV (reference sequence). CDR3 size: 13 residues. V was pared by 0 bases and J by 5 bases, with 7 bases between. Written as DNA, the CDR3 is TGTGCCAGCAGTTTATCGAGTACAACTGAAGCTTTCTTT. Its translation: CASSLSSTTEAFF.

V is TRBV7-9 and J is TRBJ2-7; perhaps TRBD1 as D (5 bases). This CDR3 contains 14 residues. The germline gives CDR1 SEHNR, CDR2 FQNEAQ (reference sequence). Deletions cut 5 bases from V and 3 bases from J, with 14 bases between. The CDR3 DNA reads TGTGCCAGCAGCCCTCAGGGAACAAACTACGAGCAGTACTTC. Its translation: CASSPQGTNYEQYF.

This clonotype has a handful of counts. The rearrangement links TRBV25-1 to TRBJ2-7, with a possible D match to TRBD1 (6 bases). The CDR3 has 13 amino acids. CDR1 and CDR2 (germline): MGHDK, SYGVNS. The germline V and J ends were trimmed by 4 bases and 6 bases, with 13 bases remaining between them. CDR3 residues: CASSGGLWAEQYF. The CDR3 DNA follows: TGTGCCAGCAGTGGGGGGCTATGGGCCGAGCAGTACTTC.

The chain carries TRBV2 and TRBJ2-3, with D possibly being TRBD2 (6 bases). This CDR3 has 13 residues. Germline V gene sequence: CDR1 SNHLY, CDR2 FYNNEI. Trimming took off 6 bases at V and 3 bases at J, with 10 bases between the two ends. CDR3 nucleotides: TGTGCCAGCAGGCCCGGGACTACAGATACGCAGTATTTT. Encoded protein: CASRPGTTDTQYF.

The V call is TRBV20-1, the J call TRBJ2-3, with TRBD1 identical over 7 bases. This CDR3 comprises 14 residues. Germline CDR1 and CDR2: DFQATT and SNEGSKA (reference sequence). Trimming removed 2 bases from V and 4 bases from J; junction bases left unmatched: 6. This CDR3 is CSARTGDGADTQYF. CDR3 bases: TGCAGTGCTAGAACAGGGGATGGGGCAGATACGCAGTATTTT.

This clonotype was picked up one time. The gene calls are TRBV19 and TRBJ2-1; 8 bases line up with TRBD2. Germline V gene data show CDR1 as LNHDA and CDR2 as SQIVND (reference sequence). The CDR3 covers 15 residues. Germline trimming cut 8 bases from V and 0 bases from J; bases unmatched to any gene: 6. CDR3 bases: TGTGCCAGTGGACGGACTAGCTTCTCCTACAATGAGCAGTTCTTC. Its translation: CASGRTSFSYNEQFF.

V gene TRBV5-1 combines with J gene TRBJ2-3; 10 bases are a match to TRBD2. Trimming at V came to 0 bases and at J to 1 base, leaving 2 bases not matched to a gene. The CDR3 length is 16 residues. Germline lookup yields CDR1 SGHRS and CDR2 YFSETQ. The CDR3 reads CASSLALAGGTDTQYF. The CDR3 coding sequence is TGCGCCAGCAGCTTGGCCCTAGCGGGGGGCACAGATACGCAGTATTTT.

There are a few counts of this clonotype. The chain joins TRBV9 to TRBJ1-5; 9 bases align to TRBD1. The CDR3 length is 15 residues. The ends lost 3 bases at V and 4 bases at J; junction bases unmatched: 5. Germline V gene data show CDR1 as SGDLS and CDR2 as YYNGEE. DNA of the CDR3: TGTGCCAGCAGCGAGGGGACAGGGCTAAATCAGCCCCAGCATTTT. Translated, it gives CASSEGTGLNQPQHF.

J is TRBJ1-4 and V is TRBV15, with TRBD1 as a possible D gene (5 bases). From germline, CDR1 is LNHNV and CDR2 YYDKDF (reference sequence). V lost 1 base to trimming and J lost 6 bases, with 15 bases between them. The CDR3 has 16 amino acids. The CDR3: CATSRGSQGGDEKLFF. The CDR3 DNA reads TGTGCCACCAGCAGAGGGTCCCAGGGAGGAGATGAAAAACTGTTTTTT.